Described below is a single TCR beta chain sequence and its context. The Seattle site enrolled patients during active infection and followed them longitudinally. The sample is drawn from a study of blood T cell repertoires in COVID-19. Background on the study: Spain, Italy and the United States supplied samples that represented acute and convalescent COVID-19. T cells, B-cell-depleted T cells, or PBMCs provided the cDNA or gDNA that served as material.

Authors' methods: Researchers report that nucleated cell counts were estimated from reference gene primer amplification. Profiling relied on immunoSEQ multiplex PCR, and the TCRdb table lists in-frame clones only, not all of them. That table is the source of V, J and clone size, and D and trimming were worked out from the DNA. The sample records 300,000 to 400,000 clones, approximately 90% being singletons. Germline V CDR1 and CDR2: MNHEY, SMNVEV (reference sequence). The CDR3 covers 18 residues. Trimming stripped 2 bases from V and 0 bases from J, with 20 bases between. Specimen: peripheral blood. The sequence was collected from a man aged 30 to 45 with COVID-19, enrolled during active disease. The rearrangement uses TRBV27 and TRBJ2-7; tentative D call: TRBD1 (6 bases). The CDR3, as DNA: TGTGCCAGCAGTTTAAAGGTGGTGGGACAAGGATCCTCCTACGAGCAGTACTTC. Amino acids: CASSLKVVGQGSSYEQYF.